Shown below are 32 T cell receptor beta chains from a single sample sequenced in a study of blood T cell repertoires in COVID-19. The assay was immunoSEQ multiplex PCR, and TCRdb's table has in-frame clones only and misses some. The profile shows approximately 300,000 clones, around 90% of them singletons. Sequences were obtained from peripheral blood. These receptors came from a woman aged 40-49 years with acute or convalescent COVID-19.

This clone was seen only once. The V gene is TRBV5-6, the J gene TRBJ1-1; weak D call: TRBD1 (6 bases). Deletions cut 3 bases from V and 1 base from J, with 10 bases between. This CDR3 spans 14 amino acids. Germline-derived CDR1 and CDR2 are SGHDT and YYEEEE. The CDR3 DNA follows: TGTGCCAGCAGCTGGGGACACCCGAACACTGAAGCTTTCTTT. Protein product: CASSWGHPNTEAFF.

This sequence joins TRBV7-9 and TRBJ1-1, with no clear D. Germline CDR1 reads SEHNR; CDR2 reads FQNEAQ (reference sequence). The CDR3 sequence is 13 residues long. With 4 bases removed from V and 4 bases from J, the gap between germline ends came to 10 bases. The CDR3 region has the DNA TGTGCCAGCAGCTCTCTATATGGCACTGAAGCTTTCTTT. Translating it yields CASSSLYGTEAFF.

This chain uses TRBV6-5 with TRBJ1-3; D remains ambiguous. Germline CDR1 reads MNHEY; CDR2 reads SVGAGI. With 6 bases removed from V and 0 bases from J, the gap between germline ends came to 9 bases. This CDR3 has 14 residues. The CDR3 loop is CASSRLLSGNTIYF. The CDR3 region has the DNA TGTGCCAGCAGCCGACTCCTCTCTGGAAACACCATATATTTT.

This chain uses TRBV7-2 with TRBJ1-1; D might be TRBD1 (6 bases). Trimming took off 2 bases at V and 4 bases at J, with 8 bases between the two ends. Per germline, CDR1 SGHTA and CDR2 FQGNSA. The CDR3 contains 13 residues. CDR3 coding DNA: TGTGCCAGCAGCTTACAGGGGCTCACTGAAGCTTTCTTT. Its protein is CASSLQGLTEAFF.

The CDR3 DNA reads TGTGCCAGCAGCTTAAGGCAGGGGGGCAATCAGCCCCAGCATTTT. It is translated as CASSLRQGGNQPQHF. The genes are TRBV7-2 and TRBJ1-5, with 7 positions matching TRBD1. Germline V gives CDR1 SGHTA, CDR2 FQGNSA. J gave up 2 bases and V 2 bases, and 3 bases lay outside the gene matches. This CDR3 comprises 15 residues.

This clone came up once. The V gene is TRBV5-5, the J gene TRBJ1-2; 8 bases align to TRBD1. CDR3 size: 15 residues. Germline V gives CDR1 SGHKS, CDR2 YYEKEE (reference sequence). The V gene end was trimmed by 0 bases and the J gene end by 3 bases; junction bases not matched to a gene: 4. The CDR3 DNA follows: TGTGCCAGCAGCTTGGGGGCAGGGGGCCACTATGGCTACACCTTC. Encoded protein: CASSLGAGGHYGYTF.

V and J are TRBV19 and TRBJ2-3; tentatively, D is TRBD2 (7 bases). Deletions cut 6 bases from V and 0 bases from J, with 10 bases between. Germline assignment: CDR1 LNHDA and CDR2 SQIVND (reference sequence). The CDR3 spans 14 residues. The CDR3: CASRGGLSTDTQYF. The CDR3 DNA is TGTGCCAGTAGGGGGGGGCTTAGCACAGATACGCAGTATTTT.

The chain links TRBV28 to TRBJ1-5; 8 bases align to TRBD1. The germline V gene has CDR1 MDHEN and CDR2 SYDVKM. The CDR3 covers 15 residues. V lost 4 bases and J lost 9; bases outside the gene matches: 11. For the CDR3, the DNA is TGTGCCAGCAGTTCAACACAGGGGGGTGTGGGGCCCCAGCATTTT. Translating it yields CASSSTQGGVGPQHF. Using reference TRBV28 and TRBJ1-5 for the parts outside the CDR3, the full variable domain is DVKVTQSSRYLVKRTGEKVFLECVQDMDHENMFWYRQDPGLGLRLIYFSYDVKMKEKGDIPEGYSVSREKKERFSLILESASTNQTSMYLCASSSTQGGVGPQHFGDGTRLSIL.

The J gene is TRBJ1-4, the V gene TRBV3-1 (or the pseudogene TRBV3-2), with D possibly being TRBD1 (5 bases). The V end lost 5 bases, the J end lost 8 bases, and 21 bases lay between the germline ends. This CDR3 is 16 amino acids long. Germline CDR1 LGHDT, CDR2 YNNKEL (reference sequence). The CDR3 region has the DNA TGTGCCAGCAGCGATAGGGGTGGCAGGAGCGCCGAAAAACTGTTTTTT. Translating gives CASSDRGGRSAEKLFF.

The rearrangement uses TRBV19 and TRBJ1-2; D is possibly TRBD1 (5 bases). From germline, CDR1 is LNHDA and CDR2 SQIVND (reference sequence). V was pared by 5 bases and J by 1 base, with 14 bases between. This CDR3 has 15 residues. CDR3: CASSVLQEFNYGYTF. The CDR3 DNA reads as TGTGCCAGTAGTGTACTACAGGAATTTAACTATGGCTACACCTTC. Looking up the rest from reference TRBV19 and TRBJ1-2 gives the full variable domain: DGGITQSPKYLFRKEGQNVTLSCEQNLNHDAMYWYRQDPGQGLRLIYYSQIVNDFQKGDIAEGYSVSREKKESFPLTVTSAQKNPTAFYLCASSVLQEFNYGYTFGSGTRLTVV.

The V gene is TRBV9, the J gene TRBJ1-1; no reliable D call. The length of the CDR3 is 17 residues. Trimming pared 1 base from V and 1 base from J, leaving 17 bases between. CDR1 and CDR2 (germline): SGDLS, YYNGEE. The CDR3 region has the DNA TGTGCCAGCAGCGTATCCCCTTCGGGGAGACGGAACACTGAAGCTTTCTTT. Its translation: CASSVSPSGRRNTEAFF.

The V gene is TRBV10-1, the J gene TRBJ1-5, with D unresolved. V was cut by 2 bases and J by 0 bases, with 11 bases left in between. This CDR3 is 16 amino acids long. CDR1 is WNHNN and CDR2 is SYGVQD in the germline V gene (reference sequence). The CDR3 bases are TGCGCCAGCAGTGAGGGATGGAGGGATAGCAATCAGCCCCAGCATTTT. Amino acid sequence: CASSEGWRDSNQPQHF.

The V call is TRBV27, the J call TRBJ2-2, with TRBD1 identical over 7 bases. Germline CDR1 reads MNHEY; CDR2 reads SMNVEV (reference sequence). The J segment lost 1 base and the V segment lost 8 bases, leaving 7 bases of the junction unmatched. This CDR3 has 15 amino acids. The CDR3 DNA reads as TGTGCCAGCTTCCGGACAGGTGTGAACACCGGGGAGCTGTTTTTT. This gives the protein CASFRTGVNTGELFF.

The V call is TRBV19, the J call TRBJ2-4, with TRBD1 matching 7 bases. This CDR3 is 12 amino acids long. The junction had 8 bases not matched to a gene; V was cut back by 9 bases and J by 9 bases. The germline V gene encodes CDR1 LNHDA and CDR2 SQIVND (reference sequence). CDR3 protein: CASSRDRSIQYF. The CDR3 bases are TGTGCCAGCTCCCGGGACAGAAGCATTCAGTACTTC.

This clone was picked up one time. The CDR3 spells CASSLVASGGQETQYF. As DNA, the CDR3 is TGCGCCAGCAGCTTGGTGGCTAGCGGGGGCCAAGAGACCCAGTACTTC. V gene TRBV5-1 combines with J gene TRBJ2-5; 10 bases are a match to TRBD2. Germline loops: CDR1 SGHRS, CDR2 YFSETQ. V trimming: 0 bases; J trimming: 1 base; junction bases outside the gene matches: 3. This CDR3 is 16 amino acids long.

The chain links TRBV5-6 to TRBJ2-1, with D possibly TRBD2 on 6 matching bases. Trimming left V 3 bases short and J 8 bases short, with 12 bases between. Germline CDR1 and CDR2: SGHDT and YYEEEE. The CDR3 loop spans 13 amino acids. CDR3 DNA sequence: TGTGCCAGCAGCTGGGGGACTTACGATGAGCAGTTCTTC. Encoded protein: CASSWGTYDEQFF. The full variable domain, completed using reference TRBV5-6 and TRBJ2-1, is DAGVTQSPTHLIKTRGQQVTLRCSPKSGHDTVSWYQQALGQGPQFIFQYYEEEERQRGNFPDRFSGHQFPNYSSELNVNALLLGDSALYLCASSWGTYDEQFFGPGTRLTVL.

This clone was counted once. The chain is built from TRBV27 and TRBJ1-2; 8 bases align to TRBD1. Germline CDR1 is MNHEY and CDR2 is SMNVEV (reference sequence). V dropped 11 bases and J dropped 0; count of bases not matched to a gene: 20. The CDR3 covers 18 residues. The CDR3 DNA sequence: TGTGCCCCCCAGGGGGGTTCACAACTCAGGGGGCCTAACTATGGCTACACCTTC. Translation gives CAPQGGSQLRGPNYGYTF.

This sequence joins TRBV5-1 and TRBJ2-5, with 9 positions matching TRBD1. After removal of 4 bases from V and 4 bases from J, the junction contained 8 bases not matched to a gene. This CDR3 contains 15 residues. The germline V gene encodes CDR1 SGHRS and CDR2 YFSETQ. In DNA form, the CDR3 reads TGCGCCAGCAGCCCCCGGACAGGGGTAAGAGAGACCCAGTACTTC. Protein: CASSPRTGVRETQYF.

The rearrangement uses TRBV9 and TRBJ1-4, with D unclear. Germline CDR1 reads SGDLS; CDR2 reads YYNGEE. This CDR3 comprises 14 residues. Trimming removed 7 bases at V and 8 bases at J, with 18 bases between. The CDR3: CASSKEAGGEKLFF. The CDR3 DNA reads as TGTGCCAGCTCTAAGGAGGCAGGTGGGGAAAAACTGTTTTTT.

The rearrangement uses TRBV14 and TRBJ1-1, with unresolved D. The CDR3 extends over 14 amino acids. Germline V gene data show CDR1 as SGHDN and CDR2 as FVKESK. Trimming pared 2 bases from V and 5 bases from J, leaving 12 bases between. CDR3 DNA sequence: TGTGCCAGCAGCCAAACCCTCCGAGGGACTGAAGCTTTCTTT. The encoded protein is CASSQTLRGTEAFF.

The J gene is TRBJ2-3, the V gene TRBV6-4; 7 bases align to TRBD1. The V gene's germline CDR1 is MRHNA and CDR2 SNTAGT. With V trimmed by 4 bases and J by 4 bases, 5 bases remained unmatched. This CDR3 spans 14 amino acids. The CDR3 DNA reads TGTGCCAGCAGTGTCATCACAGGGGCAGATACGCAGTATTTT. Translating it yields CASSVITGADTQYF.

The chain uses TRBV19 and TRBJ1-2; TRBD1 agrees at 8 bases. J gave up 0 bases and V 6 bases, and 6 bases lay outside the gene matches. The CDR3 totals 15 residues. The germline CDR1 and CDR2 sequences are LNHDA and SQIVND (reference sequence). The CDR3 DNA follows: TGTGCCAGTAGCCCTGGGACAGGAGCTAACTATGGCTACACCTTC. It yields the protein CASSPGTGANYGYTF.

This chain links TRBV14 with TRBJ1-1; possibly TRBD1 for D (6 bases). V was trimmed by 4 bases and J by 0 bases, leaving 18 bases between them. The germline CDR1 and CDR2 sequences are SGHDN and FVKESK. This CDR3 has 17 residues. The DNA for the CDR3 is TGTGCCAGCAGCCTCGACAGGTTGGGTCGCCTGAACACTGAAGCTTTCTTT. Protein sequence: CASSLDRLGRLNTEAFF.

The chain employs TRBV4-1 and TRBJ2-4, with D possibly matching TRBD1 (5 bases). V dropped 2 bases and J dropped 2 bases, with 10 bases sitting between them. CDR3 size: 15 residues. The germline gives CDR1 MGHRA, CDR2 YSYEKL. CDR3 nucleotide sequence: TGCGCCAGCAGCCAATCTCAGGGAACCAAAAACATTCAGTACTTC. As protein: CASSQSQGTKNIQYF.

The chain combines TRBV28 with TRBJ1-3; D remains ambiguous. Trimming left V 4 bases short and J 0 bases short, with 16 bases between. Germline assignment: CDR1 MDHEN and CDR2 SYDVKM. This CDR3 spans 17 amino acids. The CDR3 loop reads CASSSPEGLSSGNTIYF. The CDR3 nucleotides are TGTGCCAGCAGTTCCCCCGAGGGCCTGAGCTCTGGAAACACCATATATTTT.

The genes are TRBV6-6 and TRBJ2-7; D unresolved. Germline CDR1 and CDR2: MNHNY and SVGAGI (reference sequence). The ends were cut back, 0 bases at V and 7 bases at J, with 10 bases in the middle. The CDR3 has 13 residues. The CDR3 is CASSYSNGREQYV. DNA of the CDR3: TGTGCCAGCAGTTACTCGAATGGCAGGGAGCAGTACGTC.

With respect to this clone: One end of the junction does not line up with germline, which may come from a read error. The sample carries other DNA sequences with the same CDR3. CDR3 protein: CASSELRGGAGTGELFF. The CDR3 DNA sequence: TGCGCCAGCAGTGAACTTCGCGGGGGGGCCGGTACCGGGGAGCTGTTTTTT. The chain has TRBV6-4 and TRBJ2-2; 9 bases map to TRBD2. CDR3 length: 17 residues. The germline V gene has CDR1 MRHNA and CDR2 SNTAGT.

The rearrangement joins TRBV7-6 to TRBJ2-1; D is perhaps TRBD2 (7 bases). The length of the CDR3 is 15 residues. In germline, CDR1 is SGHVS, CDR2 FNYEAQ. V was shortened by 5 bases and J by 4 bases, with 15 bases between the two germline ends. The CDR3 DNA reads TGTGCCAGCAGCGCCCCTCGGGGGGCTTACAATGAGCAGTTCTTC. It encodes CASSAPRGAYNEQFF.

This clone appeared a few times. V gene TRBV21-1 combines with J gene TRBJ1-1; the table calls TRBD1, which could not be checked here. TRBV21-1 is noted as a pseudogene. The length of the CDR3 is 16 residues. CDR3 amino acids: CASSARDRSQRTEAFF. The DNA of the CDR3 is TGTGCCAGCAGCGCCCGGGACAGGTCCCAACGCACTGAAGCTTTCTTT.

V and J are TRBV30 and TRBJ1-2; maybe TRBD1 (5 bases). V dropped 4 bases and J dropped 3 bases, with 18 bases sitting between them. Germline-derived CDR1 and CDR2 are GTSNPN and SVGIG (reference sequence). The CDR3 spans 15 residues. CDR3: CAWNQGGYKDYGYTF. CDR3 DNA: TGTGCCTGGAACCAGGGTGGGTATAAAGACTATGGCTACACCTTC.

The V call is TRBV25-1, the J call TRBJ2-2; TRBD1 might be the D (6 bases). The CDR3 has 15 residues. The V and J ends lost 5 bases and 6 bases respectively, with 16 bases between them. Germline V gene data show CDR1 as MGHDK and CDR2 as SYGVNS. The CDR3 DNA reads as TGTGCCAGCAGTAAGGACAGTTCCTATCCCGGGGAGCTGTTTTTT. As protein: CASSKDSSYPGELFF.

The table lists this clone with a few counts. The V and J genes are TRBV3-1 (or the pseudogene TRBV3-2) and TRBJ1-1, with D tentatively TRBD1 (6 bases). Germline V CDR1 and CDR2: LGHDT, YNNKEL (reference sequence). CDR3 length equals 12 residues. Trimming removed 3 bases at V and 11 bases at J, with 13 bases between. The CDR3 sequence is CASSQTTGWAFF. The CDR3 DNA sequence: TGTGCCAGCAGCCAGACGACAGGATGGGCTTTCTTT.